The rows below give T cell receptor beta chains drawn from one sample of a study of T-cell reconstitution after alpha-beta-depleted transplantation in children. MiXCR, run by TCRdb on the PCR reads, gives a single entry per CDR3 protein. The top ten hold 25% to 35% of the sample, which has about 980,000 distinct CDR3 sequences, roughly 31% seen once. The source material was PBMCs, mostly from graft donor cells, sampled 360 days after TCRalphabeta/CD19-depleted stem cell transplant. These receptors came from a boy under three years old who had a stem cell transplant for SCID, so the T cells may come from the graft donor. CDR3s include the opening cysteine and the closing phenylalanine or tryptophan. Fields, in order: CDR3 DNA, CDR3 protein, clone size, J gene, D gene, V gene. The D gene is left open where the match is weak. Not all rows give a size; the values are once, few, many and, for expanded clones, a class.

cdr3_nt: TGTGCCAGCAGTTGGGACAGCAAAGCTTACACCGGGGAGCTGTTTTTT; cdr3_aa: CASSWDSKAYTGELFF; clone_size: .; j_call: TRBJ2-2; d_call: TRBD1; v_call: TRBV12-3/TRBV12-4
cdr3_nt: TGTGCCAGCAGCTTAGCGAGAGCTAGCGGGGGGCGATACGAGCAGTACTTC; cdr3_aa: CASSLARASGGRYEQYF; clone_size: many; j_call: TRBJ2-7; d_call: TRBD2; v_call: TRBV7-6
cdr3_nt: TGCGCCAGCAGCACAGACGGCTTCAGCACAGATACGCAGTATTTT; cdr3_aa: CASSTDGFSTDTQYF; clone_size: .; j_call: TRBJ2-3; d_call: .; v_call: TRBV5-1
cdr3_nt: TGCGCCAGCAGCCAAAACTTTAGGACAGCACGTGACGTATATATTGGGGAGCTGTTTTTT; cdr3_aa: CASSQNFRTARDVYIGELFF; clone_size: .; j_call: TRBJ2-2; d_call: .; v_call: TRBV4-3
cdr3_nt: TGCAGTGTCTGGACTAGCGAGAACACCGGGGAGCTGTTTTTT; cdr3_aa: CSVWTSENTGELFF; clone_size: .; j_call: TRBJ2-2; d_call: TRBD2; v_call: TRBV20-1
cdr3_nt: TGCAGCGTTGAAATTTCCGGAAACACCATATATTTT; cdr3_aa: CSVEISGNTIYF; clone_size: .; j_call: TRBJ1-3; d_call: .; v_call: TRBV29-1
cdr3_nt: TGCGCCAGCAGCCAAGTTCCCCTAGGGGGGTCGAAGCAGTTCTTC; cdr3_aa: CASSQVPLGGSKQFF; clone_size: .; j_call: TRBJ2-1; d_call: .; v_call: TRBV4-3
cdr3_nt: TGTGCCAGCAGCCCTGACCTCATTAGCCATGAGCAGTTCTTC; cdr3_aa: CASSPDLISHEQFF; clone_size: .; j_call: TRBJ2-1; d_call: .; v_call: TRBV6-1
cdr3_nt: TGTGCCAGCAGCCCCGGGGGAAGAACTTTCTTT; cdr3_aa: CASSPGGRTFF; clone_size: few; j_call: TRBJ1-1; d_call: .; v_call: TRBV11-2
cdr3_nt: TGCAGTGCCCGCGACAGTGCCTACGAGCAGTACTTC; cdr3_aa: CSARDSAYEQYF; clone_size: .; j_call: TRBJ2-7; d_call: .; v_call: TRBV20-1
cdr3_nt: TGCAGCGTCGGGACAGGGGCTAACACCGGGGAGCTGTTTTTT; cdr3_aa: CSVGTGANTGELFF; clone_size: few; j_call: TRBJ2-2; d_call: TRBD1; v_call: TRBV29-1
cdr3_nt: TGCAGTGCTTCTCGGGACAGGGCGCCCTACGAGCAGTACTTC; cdr3_aa: CSASRDRAPYEQYF; clone_size: few; j_call: TRBJ2-7; d_call: TRBD1; v_call: TRBV20-1
cdr3_nt: TGCGCCAGCAGCCGCCGGGGGCAGAGTGAAAAACTGTTTTTT; cdr3_aa: CASSRRGQSEKLFF; clone_size: .; j_call: TRBJ1-4; d_call: .; v_call: TRBV5-1
cdr3_nt: TGCAGCGTTGCCGCCCGGACCCGCCCGTACAATGAGCAGTTCTTC; cdr3_aa: CSVAARTRPYNEQFF; clone_size: .; j_call: TRBJ2-1; d_call: .; v_call: TRBV29-1
cdr3_nt: TGTGCCAGCAGACGGACAGGGGAAGCCTACGAGCAGTACTTC; cdr3_aa: CASRRTGEAYEQYF; clone_size: .; j_call: TRBJ2-7; d_call: TRBD1; v_call: TRBV6-1
cdr3_nt: TGCAGTGCTGGGGGTAATGAGCAGTTCTTC; cdr3_aa: CSAGGNEQFF; clone_size: many; j_call: TRBJ2-1; d_call: .; v_call: TRBV20-1
cdr3_nt: TGCAGCCCAGGGACAGAGGGGAATGAAAAACTGTTTTTT; cdr3_aa: CSPGTEGNEKLFF; clone_size: .; j_call: TRBJ1-4; d_call: TRBD1; v_call: TRBV29-1
cdr3_nt: TGTGCCAGCAGAACGAGAGAATCCCCGAAAAACTATGGCTACACCTTC; cdr3_aa: CASRTRESPKNYGYTF; clone_size: .; j_call: TRBJ1-2; d_call: .; v_call: TRBV6-1
cdr3_nt: TGCAGCGTTGAAAAAGACATTCAGTACTTC; cdr3_aa: CSVEKDIQYF; clone_size: .; j_call: TRBJ2-4; d_call: .; v_call: TRBV29-1
cdr3_nt: TGTGCCAGCAGCGCACTAGCGGGGGTGCCTCTCGCTATCGATACGCAGTATTTT; cdr3_aa: CASSALAGVPLAIDTQYF; clone_size: few; j_call: TRBJ2-3; d_call: TRBD2; v_call: TRBV9
cdr3_nt: TGTGCCAGCAGCTGTCAGGGGGCTAAAAACCTCTCCTACAATGAGCAGTTCTTC; cdr3_aa: CASSCQGAKNLSYNEQFF; clone_size: .; j_call: TRBJ2-1; d_call: TRBD1; v_call: TRBV11-2
cdr3_nt: TGTGCCAGCAGTTTAGGGCAGGGGTACACCGGGGAGCTGTTTTTT; cdr3_aa: CASSLGQGYTGELFF; clone_size: many; j_call: TRBJ2-2; d_call: .; v_call: TRBV5-1
cdr3_nt: TGTGCCAGCAGCCAAGCAGGGCAAGGGAACACTGAAGCTTTCTTT; cdr3_aa: CASSQAGQGNTEAFF; clone_size: .; j_call: TRBJ1-1; d_call: .; v_call: TRBV4-2
cdr3_nt: TGTGCCAGCAGCCCGACAGCCTTCACAGATACGCAGTATTTT; cdr3_aa: CASSPTAFTDTQYF; clone_size: few; j_call: TRBJ2-3; d_call: .; v_call: TRBV7-3
cdr3_nt: TGTGCCAGCAGCCCTAGCGGGGTATTAGATACGCAGTATTTT; cdr3_aa: CASSPSGVLDTQYF; clone_size: few; j_call: TRBJ2-3; d_call: TRBD2; v_call: TRBV12-3/TRBV12-4
cdr3_nt: TGTGCCAGCAGTTTCGGACAGGGAGATCCAGATACGCAGTATTTT; cdr3_aa: CASSFGQGDPDTQYF; clone_size: .; j_call: TRBJ2-3; d_call: TRBD1; v_call: TRBV6-2/TRBV6-3
cdr3_nt: TGTGCCAGCTCACAGGCAGGCCAGGGGGAAAAACTGTTTTTT; cdr3_aa: CASSQAGQGEKLFF; clone_size: few; j_call: TRBJ1-4; d_call: .; v_call: TRBV18
cdr3_nt: TGTGCCAGCACAGGGGACGAAGAGACCCAGTACTTC; cdr3_aa: CASTGDEETQYF; clone_size: .; j_call: TRBJ2-5; d_call: .; v_call: TRBV2
cdr3_nt: TGTGCCAGTAGTTCCTCATTAACCAAAAACATTCAGTACTTC; cdr3_aa: CASSSSLTKNIQYF; clone_size: .; j_call: TRBJ2-4; d_call: .; v_call: TRBV19
cdr3_nt: TGCAGTGCTAGACCCCACGACAGGGGTGAAAACACCATATATTTT; cdr3_aa: CSARPHDRGENTIYF; clone_size: few; j_call: TRBJ1-3; d_call: TRBD1; v_call: TRBV20-1
cdr3_nt: TGCAGCGCGGCGGGGGGTAGCACAGATACGCAGTATTTT; cdr3_aa: CSAAGGSTDTQYF; clone_size: few; j_call: TRBJ2-3; d_call: TRBD2; v_call: TRBV29-1
cdr3_nt: TGCGCCAGCAGCTCCGGGGCGATCCACACCGGGGAGCTGTTTTTT; cdr3_aa: CASSSGAIHTGELFF; clone_size: many; j_call: TRBJ2-2; d_call: .; v_call: TRBV5-1
cdr3_nt: TGCAGTGCTGGGGACAGAGACCCTAGCACAGATACGCAGTATTTT; cdr3_aa: CSAGDRDPSTDTQYF; clone_size: .; j_call: TRBJ2-3; d_call: TRBD1; v_call: TRBV20-1
cdr3_nt: TGTGCCAGCAGCGTCGTTTTAACTGGAGCCTACGAGCAGTACTTC; cdr3_aa: CASSVVLTGAYEQYF; clone_size: few; j_call: TRBJ2-7; d_call: .; v_call: TRBV5-5
cdr3_nt: TGTGCCAGCAGTATGCGAGCGGGGGCCCCCACGTTCCCCTACGAGCAGTACTTC; cdr3_aa: CASSMRAGAPTFPYEQYF; clone_size: .; j_call: TRBJ2-7; d_call: TRBD2; v_call: TRBV27
cdr3_nt: TGTGCCACCAGTGATCCATCCCGACAGGGGACTAGCACAGATACGCAGTATTTT; cdr3_aa: CATSDPSRQGTSTDTQYF; clone_size: few; j_call: TRBJ2-3; d_call: TRBD1; v_call: TRBV24-1
cdr3_nt: TGTGCCAGCAGCTTACCCCTCCGGGGGAGGTACGGCTACACCTTC; cdr3_aa: CASSLPLRGRYGYTF; clone_size: once; j_call: TRBJ1-2; d_call: .; v_call: TRBV7-9
cdr3_nt: TGTGCCAGCAGGCTAGCGATCCCTAGCACAGATACGCAGTATTTT; cdr3_aa: CASRLAIPSTDTQYF; clone_size: few; j_call: TRBJ2-3; d_call: .; v_call: TRBV28
cdr3_nt: TGCAGTGCTAGCCGCCCAGGGTACTACGAGCAGTACTTC; cdr3_aa: CSASRPGYYEQYF; clone_size: few; j_call: TRBJ2-7; d_call: .; v_call: TRBV20-1
cdr3_nt: TGCGCCAGCAGCGGCATGACAGGGCGGAATGAAAAACTGTTTTTT; cdr3_aa: CASSGMTGRNEKLFF; clone_size: .; j_call: TRBJ1-4; d_call: TRBD1; v_call: TRBV5-1
cdr3_nt: TGTGCCAGCAGCCAACCCTGGGCGAAAAGGGAAGAGACCCAGTACTTC; cdr3_aa: CASSQPWAKREETQYF; clone_size: once; j_call: TRBJ2-5; d_call: .; v_call: TRBV7-6
cdr3_nt: TGTGCCAGCAGCTCCCACGACAGGGCCGCGGGCACTGAAGCTTTCTTT; cdr3_aa: CASSSHDRAAGTEAFF; clone_size: few; j_call: TRBJ1-1; d_call: TRBD1; v_call: TRBV7-9
cdr3_nt: TGCAGTGACAGAAGGGACAGACACACTGAAGCTTTCTTT; cdr3_aa: CSDRRDRHTEAFF; clone_size: few; j_call: TRBJ1-1; d_call: TRBD1; v_call: TRBV20-1
cdr3_nt: TGTGCCAGCAGTTACTCGTCGCTTGGCGATGGGAACTATGGCTACACCTTC; cdr3_aa: CASSYSSLGDGNYGYTF; clone_size: .; j_call: TRBJ1-2; d_call: .; v_call: TRBV6-5
cdr3_nt: TGCGCCAGCAGCCCTGGTAGCGGGGACAGCCAAGAGACCCAGTACTTC; cdr3_aa: CASSPGSGDSQETQYF; clone_size: .; j_call: TRBJ2-5; d_call: .; v_call: TRBV5-1
cdr3_nt: TGTGCCAGCGGCCCCGGGCTCCTGTGCTATCAGCCCCAGCATTTT; cdr3_aa: CASGPGLLCYQPQHF; clone_size: .; j_call: TRBJ1-5; d_call: .; v_call: TRBV28
cdr3_nt: TGTGCCAGCAGGCTGAACAGATTGAACACTGAAGCTTTCTTT; cdr3_aa: CASRLNRLNTEAFF; clone_size: few; j_call: TRBJ1-1; d_call: .; v_call: TRBV11-1
cdr3_nt: TGCGCCAGCAGCCAAGCTCAGGGAGCCTACGAGCAGTACTTC; cdr3_aa: CASSQAQGAYEQYF; clone_size: few; j_call: TRBJ2-7; d_call: .; v_call: TRBV4-3